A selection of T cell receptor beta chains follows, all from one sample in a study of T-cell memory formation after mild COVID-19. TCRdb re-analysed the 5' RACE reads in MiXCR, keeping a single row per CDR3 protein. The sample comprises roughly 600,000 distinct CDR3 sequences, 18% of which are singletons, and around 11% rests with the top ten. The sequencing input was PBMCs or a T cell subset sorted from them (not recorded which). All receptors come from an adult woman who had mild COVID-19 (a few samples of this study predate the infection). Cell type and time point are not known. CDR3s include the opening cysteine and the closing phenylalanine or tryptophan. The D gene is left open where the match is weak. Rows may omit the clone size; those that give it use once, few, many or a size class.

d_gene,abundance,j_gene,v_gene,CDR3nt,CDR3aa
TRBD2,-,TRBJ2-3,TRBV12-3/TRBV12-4,TGTGCCAGCAGTCGAATTACTAGCGGCACGCAGTATTTT,CASSRITSGTQYF
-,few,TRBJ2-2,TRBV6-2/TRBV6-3,TGTGCCAGCAGCCCCCTCGGGCTGTCCACCGGGGAGCTGTTTTTT,CASSPLGLSTGELFF
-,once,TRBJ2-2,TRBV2,TGTGCCAGCAGTATGGGAATTTTGAACACCGGGGAGCTGTTTTTT,CASSMGILNTGELFF
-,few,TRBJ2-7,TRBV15,TGTGCCACCAGCAGAGAGACAGCGAGCTCCTACGAGCAGTACTTC,CATSRETASSYEQYF
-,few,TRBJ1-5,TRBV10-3,TGTGCCATCAGTGAGGGGTCGGGGGCGAAGCAGCCCCAGCATTTT,CAISEGSGAKQPQHF
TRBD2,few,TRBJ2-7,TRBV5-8,TGTGCCAGCAGCTTCGGACAGGTTGTCCTAGCGGGGAACACCTACGAGCAGTACTTC,CASSFGQVVLAGNTYEQYF
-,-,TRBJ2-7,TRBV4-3,TGCGCCAGCAGCCAAGATGTCAGCTACGAGCAGTACTTC,CASSQDVSYEQYF
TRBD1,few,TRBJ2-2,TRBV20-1,TGCAGTGCTAGACCATACGGACAGGGCCCAAAGGGAGCCGGGGAGCTGTTTTTT,CSARPYGQGPKGAGELFF
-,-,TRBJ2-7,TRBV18,TGTGCCAGCTCAACCCGGACGGGCGAGCAGTACTTC,CASSTRTGEQYF
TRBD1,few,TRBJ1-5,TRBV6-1,TGTGCCAGCAGCGAGGACAGGGGTCAGCCCCAGCATTTT,CASSEDRGQPQHF
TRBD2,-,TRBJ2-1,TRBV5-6,TGTGCCAGCAGCGGGACTAGTGTTGAGCAGTTCTTC,CASSGTSVEQFF
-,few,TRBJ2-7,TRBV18,TGTGCCAGCTCACCGCCAGGGCCTTACGAGCAGTACTTC,CASSPPGPYEQYF
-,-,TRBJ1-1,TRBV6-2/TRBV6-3,TGTGCCAGCAGTACTGGGGAGAACACTGAAGCTTTCTTT,CASSTGENTEAFF
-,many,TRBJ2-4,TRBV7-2,TGTGCCAGCAGCTCCCCCCTGAAAAACATTCAGTACTTC,CASSSPLKNIQYF
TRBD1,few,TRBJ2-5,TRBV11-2,TGTGCCAGCAGCTCGCCTTGGACAGGGGTAGTAGAAGAGACCCAGTACTTC,CASSSPWTGVVEETQYF
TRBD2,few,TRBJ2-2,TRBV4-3,TGCGCCAGCAGCCAAGATGGACTAGCGGGTAGGACCGGGGAGCTGTTTTTT,CASSQDGLAGRTGELFF